The 22 T cell receptor beta chains reported below all come from one sample, sequenced in a study of cytomegalovirus exposure and HLA in healthy donors. 13 Jbeta primers and 60 Vbeta primers were used for the PCR. TCRdb's copy holds only in-frame clones and misses some; the assay was immunoSEQ multiplex PCR. The table has 55,000 to 65,000 clones, roughly 80% seen once. The sequenced sample consisted of PBMCs. The receptors originated from a woman in her 30s in good health and CMV-seronegative.

The chain links TRBV5-1 to TRBJ2-1; 10 bases are shared with TRBD2. The germline CDR1 and CDR2 sequences are SGHRS and YFSETQ. With 7 bases clipped from V and 8 bases from J, the junction kept 12 bases outside the gene matches. This CDR3 has 15 amino acids. Here the CDR3 DNA reads TGCGCCAGCGTTCGTTCTAGCGGGAGACACGATGAGCAGTTCTTC. Its protein is CASVRSSGRHDEQFF.

The V gene is TRBV2, the J gene TRBJ2-7; D uncertain. The CDR3 totals 12 residues. Trimming took 6 bases from V and 5 from J, leaving 11 bases between them. Germline CDR1 and CDR2: SNHLY and FYNNEI. CDR3 in DNA: TGTGCCAGCAGGGGCACCAGAGACGAGCAGTACTTC. Amino acids: CASRGTRDEQYF.

This chain connects TRBV7-2 to TRBJ2-3, with D perhaps matching TRBD2 (5 bases). V shed 6 bases and J shed 4 bases, with 11 bases lying between them. Germline V gives CDR1 SGHTA, CDR2 FQGNSA. There are 13 residues in the CDR3. The CDR3 loop is CASSSSVADTQYF. The CDR3 DNA reads TGTGCCAGCAGTAGTAGCGTTGCAGATACGCAGTATTTT.

V gene TRBV5-5 combines with J gene TRBJ2-7; 8 bases agree with TRBD2. Trimming removed 4 bases from V and 3 bases from J; junction bases left unmatched: 6. CDR1 is SGHKS, CDR2 YYEKEE, per germline (reference sequence). The CDR3 is made up of 14 amino acids. In nucleotides, the CDR3 is TGTGCCAGCAGCCGCGGGGGGATTAACTACGAGCAGTACTTC. The encoded protein is CASSRGGINYEQYF.

The DNA for the CDR3 is TGCGCCAGCAGCCAGGGCAGGGGTGACACCATATATTTT. This translates into CASSQGRGDTIYF. The gene calls are TRBV4-3 and TRBJ1-3; a possible D gene is TRBD1 (6 bases). Germline V lookup: CDR1 LGHNA, CDR2 YSLEER. Trimming removed 3 bases from V and 8 bases from J, with 11 bases in between. This CDR3 contains 13 residues.

The chain has TRBV10-2 and TRBJ1-2, with 10 bases lining up with TRBD1. This CDR3 has 13 amino acids. V dropped 5 bases and J dropped 6; count of bases not matched to a gene: 3. From germline, CDR1 is WSHSY and CDR2 SAAADI. CDR3 nucleotides: TGCGCCAGCAGTTCCGGGACAGGGGATGGCTACACCTTC. Translated: CASSSGTGDGYTF.

The chain combines TRBV19 with TRBJ1-3; 11 bases are a match to TRBD1. V shed 6 bases and J 2 bases; nucleotides not matched to a gene: 3. The CDR3 has 15 amino acids. CDR1 is LNHDA and CDR2 is SQIVND in the germline V gene (reference sequence). As DNA, the CDR3 is TGTGCCAGTAGCCCGGGACAGGGGGCTGGAAACACCATATATTTT. Protein sequence: CASSPGQGAGNTIYF.

The chain carries TRBV6-5 and TRBJ2-7, with TRBD1 matching 7 bases. Germline CDR1 reads MNHEY; CDR2 reads SVGAGI. V shed 7 bases and J 1 base; nucleotides not matched to a gene: 4. This CDR3 spans 13 amino acids. The CDR3 nucleotides are TGTGCCAGCACCAGGGGGTTTTCCTACGAGCAGTACTTC. Translation: CASTRGFSYEQYF.

As DNA, the CDR3 is TGTGCCAGCAGTCTTTTGACAGACGCCCTGACTTTC. Its protein product is CASSLLTDALTF. The V call is TRBV2, the J call TRBJ2-6; a weak D match, TRBD1 (5 bases). CDR3 size: 12 residues. Germline-derived CDR1 and CDR2 are SNHLY and FYNNEI. Trimming cost V 5 bases and J 15 bases, with 14 bases left between them. Full variable domain (missing parts from reference TRBV2 and TRBJ2-6): EPEVTQTPSHQVTQMGQEVILRCVPISNHLYFYWYRQILGQKVEFLVSFYNNEISEKSEIFDDQFSVERPDGSNFTLKIRSTKLEDSAMYFCASSLLTDALTFGAGSRLTVL.

The chain links TRBV7-2 to TRBJ2-1, with 7 positions matching TRBD2. Germline V gives CDR1 SGHTA, CDR2 FQGNSA. Losses at the gene ends were 5 bases for V and 7 bases for J; bases not matched to a gene: 14. The CDR3 is 16 residues long. The CDR3 sequence is CASSPIGSGNQNEQFF. CDR3 nucleotide sequence: TGTGCCAGCAGCCCCATCGGAAGCGGGAATCAAAATGAGCAGTTCTTC.

The chain has TRBV9 and TRBJ2-1, with 10 bases identical to TRBD2. Trimming removed 4 bases from V and 8 bases from J; junction bases left unmatched: 9. This CDR3 has 15 residues. Germline CDR1 SGDLS, CDR2 YYNGEE. The CDR3 region is CASSTQAGGPDEQFF. For the CDR3, the DNA is TGTGCCAGCAGCACTCAAGCGGGAGGGCCGGATGAGCAGTTCTTC.

V usage is TRBV30 and J usage is TRBJ1-1; weak D call: TRBD1 (5 bases). V was cut by 5 bases and J by 4 bases, with 11 bases left in between. Germline V gene lookup returns CDR1 GTSNPN and CDR2 SVGIG (reference sequence). The CDR3 is made up of 12 amino acids. CDR3 sequence (DNA): TGTGCCTGGGATGGAGGGGCCACTGAAGCTTTCTTT. The encoded protein is CAWDGGATEAFF.

The chain uses TRBV14 and TRBJ1-1, with D maybe TRBD1 (6 bases). Trimming took off 3 bases at V and 5 bases at J, with 13 bases between the two ends. Germline V CDR1 and CDR2: SGHDN, FVKESK. The CDR3 extends over 14 amino acids. The CDR3 DNA reads TGTGCCAGCAGCCAGATTACAGGGATGACTGAAGCTTTCTTT. Its protein product is CASSQITGMTEAFF.

The chain is built from TRBV6-1 and TRBJ2-2; 9 bases map to TRBD2. The V segment lost 8 bases and the J segment 4 bases; nucleotides outside the gene matches: 8. The CDR3 covers 15 residues. Looked up from germline, CDR1 is MNHNS and CDR2 is SASEGT. This chain's CDR3 is CASRVAGVITGELFF. As DNA, the CDR3 is TGTGCCAGCCGAGTAGCGGGAGTGATCACCGGGGAGCTGTTTTTT.

J is TRBJ2-3 and V is TRBV2; unclear D gene. V lost 3 bases to trimming and J lost 1 base, with 11 bases between them. This CDR3 is 15 amino acids long. Per the germline V gene, CDR1 is SNHLY and CDR2 is FYNNEI. Here the CDR3 reads CASSDRTAGTDTQYF. CDR3 DNA: TGTGCCAGCAGTGATAGAACAGCTGGCACAGATACGCAGTATTTT.

The chain carries TRBV5-8 and TRBJ2-7; the D gene is possibly TRBD2 (6 bases). Germline V gene sequence: CDR1 SGHTS, CDR2 YDEGEE. Deletions cut 6 bases from V and 0 bases from J, with 13 bases between. This CDR3 has 14 amino acids. The CDR3 spells CASNLQGGSYEQYF. The DNA of the CDR3 is TGTGCCAGCAACCTTCAGGGAGGCTCCTACGAGCAGTACTTC.

The chain has TRBV7-7 and TRBJ2-3, with a possible D match to TRBD2 (6 bases). V lost 4 bases, J lost 2 bases, and 16 bases lay in between. The CDR3 has 16 residues. Germline-derived CDR1 and CDR2 are SSHAT and FNYEAQ (reference sequence). The CDR3 spells CASSSDTGDFTDTQYF. CDR3 sequence (DNA): TGTGCCAGCAGCTCAGACACTGGGGACTTCACAGATACGCAGTATTTT.

The rearrangement joins TRBV18 to TRBJ1-4, with a tentative D call TRBD1 (5 bases). Trimming cost V 4 bases and J 6 bases, with 9 bases left between them. Germline V gene sequence: CDR1 KGHSH, CDR2 LQKENI. The CDR3 has 13 residues. For the CDR3, the DNA is TGTGCCAGCTCACGGTCCAGGGATGAAAAACTGTTTTTT. Protein: CASSRSRDEKLFF.

The gene calls are TRBV6-6 and TRBJ2-2; 8 nucleotides line up with TRBD1. This CDR3 contains 15 residues. Germline CDR1 and CDR2: MNHNY and SVGAGI (reference sequence). The V segment lost 5 bases and the J segment 3 bases; nucleotides outside the gene matches: 5. The chain's CDR3 is CASSTTGAYTGELFF. The CDR3 DNA reads as TGTGCCAGCAGTACGACAGGGGCTTACACCGGGGAGCTGTTTTTT.

This sequence joins TRBV6-1 and TRBJ2-3, with a tentative D call TRBD2 (5 bases). Trimming shortened V by 2 bases and J by 2 bases, and 11 bases separated the two germline ends. Germline CDR1 MNHNS, CDR2 SASEGT. CDR3 length: 15 residues. The CDR3 sequence: CASSELTGVTDTQYF. The DNA of the CDR3 is TGTGCCAGCAGTGAATTGACCGGGGTCACAGATACGCAGTATTTT.

V is TRBV2 and J is TRBJ2-5; 9 nucleotides agree with TRBD2. This CDR3 is 15 amino acids long. The germline V gene encodes CDR1 SNHLY and CDR2 FYNNEI. The V segment lost 4 bases and the J segment 7 bases; nucleotides outside the gene matches: 10. This CDR3 reads CASSGISGGRGTQYF. DNA of the CDR3: TGTGCCAGCAGTGGAATTAGCGGGGGCCGGGGGACCCAGTACTTC.

This sequence joins TRBV4-3 and TRBJ2-6, with no clear D. This CDR3 spans 17 amino acids. Trimming pared 0 bases from V and 0 bases from J, leaving 9 bases between. Germline values: CDR1 LGHNA, CDR2 YSLEER. The CDR3 here is CASSQDYVNSGANVLTF. CDR3 DNA: TGCGCCAGCAGCCAAGATTATGTTAACTCTGGGGCCAACGTCCTGACTTTC.